This is a list of T cell receptor beta chains from one sample in a study of blood T cell repertoires in COVID-19. Measured with immunoSEQ multiplex PCR; TCRdb has only the in-frame clones, and not every one. The repertoire holds a few hundred thousand clones, with more than 70% as singletons. The specimen was PBMCs or T cells enriched from blood (not recorded which). All receptors come from a middle-aged woman with acute COVID-19. Each CDR3 is given with its conserved first and last residue. Each record gives: J gene, clone size, D gene, V gene, CDR3 DNA, CDR3 protein. D genes are given only for firm matches. Rows may omit the clone size; those that give it use once, few, many or a size class.

j_gene: TRBJ1-6
abundance: once
d_gene: -
v_gene: TRBV5-1
CDR3nt: TGCGCCAGCAGCTTGGCCGGGTCGAATTCACCCCTCCACTTT
CDR3aa: CASSLAGSNSPLHF

j_gene: TRBJ2-5
abundance: -
d_gene: -
v_gene: TRBV27
CDR3nt: TGTGCCAGCAGTTTGGGGACATGGGGGACCCAGTACTTC
CDR3aa: CASSLGTWGTQYF

j_gene: TRBJ1-3
abundance: -
d_gene: TRBD1
v_gene: TRBV29-1
CDR3nt: TGCAGCGTCGGACAGGGAGGTTCTGGAAACACCATATATTTT
CDR3aa: CSVGQGGSGNTIYF

j_gene: TRBJ1-5
abundance: -
d_gene: TRBD1
v_gene: TRBV2
CDR3nt: TGTGCCAGCAGCGGGACAGGGTCGGGGCCCCAGCATTTT
CDR3aa: CASSGTGSGPQHF

j_gene: TRBJ1-2
abundance: -
d_gene: -
v_gene: TRBV19
CDR3nt: TGTGCCAGTAGGTCCCCAGGGGCCCCCAACTATGGCTACACCTTC
CDR3aa: CASRSPGAPNYGYTF

j_gene: TRBJ1-1
abundance: -
d_gene: -
v_gene: TRBV5-6
CDR3nt: TGTGCCAGCAGCTTGGTCGGGGTTGAGACTGAAGCTTTCTTT
CDR3aa: CASSLVGVETEAFF

j_gene: TRBJ1-6
abundance: -
d_gene: -
v_gene: TRBV18
CDR3nt: TGTGCCAGCTCACCACTTGAGAATTCACCCCTCCACTTT
CDR3aa: CASSPLENSPLHF

j_gene: TRBJ1-1
abundance: -
d_gene: -
v_gene: TRBV2
CDR3nt: TGTGCCAGCAAGGGGGAACAAGGCCTCGCTGAAGCTTTCTTT
CDR3aa: CASKGEQGLAEAFF

j_gene: TRBJ1-4
abundance: -
d_gene: -
v_gene: TRBV30
CDR3nt: TGTGCCTGGAGTGCACAGGTTAATGAAAAACTGTTTTTT
CDR3aa: CAWSAQVNEKLFF

j_gene: TRBJ1-6
abundance: -
d_gene: -
v_gene: TRBV9
CDR3nt: TGTGCCAGCAGCGTAGCAGGACAGCTGCATTCACCCCTCCACTTT
CDR3aa: CASSVAGQLHSPLHF

j_gene: TRBJ1-4
abundance: few
d_gene: -
v_gene: TRBV10-3
CDR3nt: TGTGCCATCAGTGAGGCGGAAGGGACTTCAAAATTGTTTTTT
CDR3aa: CAISEAEGTSKLFF

j_gene: TRBJ1-1
abundance: -
d_gene: TRBD1
v_gene: TRBV29-1
CDR3nt: TGCAGCGTCGTAAAGGGACAGGACACTGAAGCTTTCTTT
CDR3aa: CSVVKGQDTEAFF

j_gene: TRBJ1-1
abundance: -
d_gene: -
v_gene: TRBV11-3
CDR3nt: TGTGCCAGCAGCTTAGGACGAGGGAACACTGAAGCTTTCTTT
CDR3aa: CASSLGRGNTEAFF